This TCR beta chain was captured in a study of identical twins. General study points: Out-of-frame alpha sequences that twins shared showed excess low generation probability.

TCRdb called the 5' RACE reads again in MiXCR, with one record for every CDR3 protein. The sample shows 450,000 to 650,000 distinct CDR3 sequences, roughly 15% of them seen only once. This clonotype was seen a handful of times. Its target is not known. Trimming left V 7 bases short and J 2 bases short, with 10 bases between. CDR3 size: 13 residues. A further study also used this sample, focusing on yellow fever vaccine responses in identical twins.

The TCR was taken from a woman aged 18 to 35 in good health. The V gene is TRBV12-3 or TRBV12-4, the J gene TRBJ2-3, with no clear D. The sequencing sample was made of CD4+ T cells sorted from blood. The CDR3 loop reads CASMYGNTDTQYF. In nucleotides, the CDR3 is TGTGCCAGCATGTATGGTAACACAGATACGCAGTATTTT.